A single sample gave rise to the 6 T cell receptor beta chains below, sequenced in a study of T cell responses to AZD1222 COVID-19 vaccine (dated by TCRdb to about 2021). Library construction relied on the immunoSEQ multiplex PCR assay. Entries here come from immuneACCESS through TCRdb and include only in-frame sequences with V and J called. Some clones fail to appear in such tables; in the studies checked, an unresolved V gene covers under half of the shortfall, and the cause of the remainder is unknown. This sample has approximately 130,000 clones in its table, and roughly nine tenths of those were observed once. In total, the top ten clones hold about 5.2% of the sample. Per the publication, the time point label means: baseline before first vaccination. Specimen: peripheral blood, collected on day 0 of AZD1222 vaccination. These receptors originate from an adult in good health.

The chain combines TRBV13 with TRBJ1-1; unclear D gene. This CDR3 has 11 residues. Germline CDR1 is PRHDT and CDR2 is FYEKMQ (reference sequence). With 7 bases removed from V and 4 bases from J, the gap between germline ends came to 7 bases. CDR3 nucleotide sequence: TGTGCCAGCATGATGACCACTGAAGCTTTCTTT. Protein sequence: CASMMTTEAFF.

This clone has just one count. The gene calls are TRBV9 and TRBJ2-1; D possibly corresponds to TRBD1 (6 bases). Germline CDR1 and CDR2: SGDLS and YYNGEE. Trimming took 4 bases from V and 4 from J, leaving 9 bases between them. CDR3 length: 13 residues. The chain's CDR3 is CASSTDSYNEQFF. The CDR3 DNA sequence: TGTGCCAGCAGCACGGACAGTTACAATGAGCAGTTCTTC.

V usage is TRBV9 and J usage is TRBJ1-1; D may be TRBD1 (6 bases). The CDR3 extends over 15 amino acids. The V end was cut by 3 bases, the J end by 3 bases, with 15 bases between. Germline V gene lookup returns CDR1 SGDLS and CDR2 YYNGEE. In DNA form, the CDR3 reads TGTGCCAGCAGCGCAACAGGGCCCGGGGACACTGAAGCTTTCTTT. This sequence encodes CASSATGPGDTEAFF. The full variable domain, rest sourced from reference TRBV9 and TRBJ1-1, is DSGVTQTPKHLITATGQRVTLRCSPRSGDLSVYWYQQSLDQGLQFLIQYYNGEERAKGNILERFSAQQFPDLHSELNLSSLELGDSALYFCASSATGPGDTEAFFGQGTRLTVV.

This clone turned up a few times. The chain combines TRBV7-9 with TRBJ2-2; weak D call: TRBD1 (6 bases). The germline CDR1 and CDR2 sequences are SEHNR and FQNEAQ (reference sequence). This CDR3 comprises 15 residues. The ends were cut back, 3 bases at V and 6 bases at J, with 14 bases in the middle. The CDR3 region is CASSFFGGVAGELFF. The CDR3 DNA sequence: TGTGCCAGCAGCTTTTTTGGGGGCGTCGCCGGGGAGCTGTTTTTT.

The V and J genes are TRBV2 and TRBJ1-5; D call uncertain. The CDR3 spans 15 residues. The germline CDR1 and CDR2 sequences are SNHLY and FYNNEI. Trimming took 3 bases from V and 0 from J, leaving 9 bases between them. The CDR3 is CASSEESYSNQPQHF. For the CDR3, the DNA is TGTGCCAGCAGTGAGGAAAGCTATAGCAATCAGCCCCAGCATTTT. Filled out from reference TRBV2 and TRBJ1-5, the complete variable domain reads EPEVTQTPSHQVTQMGQEVILRCVPISNHLYFYWYRQILGQKVEFLVSFYNNEISEKSEIFDDQFSVERPDGSNFTLKIRSTKLEDSAMYFCASSEESYSNQPQHFGDGTRLSIL.

V gene TRBV7-9 combines with J gene TRBJ1-5, with no clear D. Germline V gives CDR1 SEHNR, CDR2 FQNEAQ (reference sequence). This CDR3 region has 13 residues. V lost 1 base to trimming and J lost 3 bases, with 4 bases between them. CDR3 nucleotide sequence: TGTGCCAGCAGCTTAGGTTTCAATCAGCCCCAGCATTTT. It specifies CASSLGFNQPQHF.